This T cell receptor beta chain was observed in a study of T cells after yellow fever vaccination. Conversion of TCR transcripts into cDNA relied on 5'RACE template switching, which added a universal primer site and UMIs. TCRdb re-called the 5' RACE reads with MiXCR, one entry per CDR3 protein. This sample yields 300,000 to 350,000 distinct CDR3 sequences, of which 7% to 9% are seen a single time; 17% belongs to the top ten. The CDR3 runs 14 residues. Trimming removed 4 bases at V and 5 bases at J, with 15 bases between. CDR1 is DFQATT, CDR2 SNEGSKA, per germline (reference sequence). This clonotype has just a few counts. Its antigen remains unidentified. Findings and caveats of the study: Repertoires sorted by FACS could include abundant clonotypes that are contaminants from the bulk population. Post-booster repertoires contained most primary-vaccination clones again (roughly 97% CD4, about 90% CD8).

Source: PBMCs, taken 35 to 50 days after the first yellow fever vaccination. The TCR sequence derives from a man younger than 35 who received the YFV17D yellow fever vaccine. The rearrangement uses TRBV20-1 and TRBJ2-4; tentatively, D is TRBD2 (5 bases). CDR3 residues: CSAIAPGIENIQYF. The CDR3 DNA sequence: TGCAGTGCTATTGCCCCCGGGATCGAAAACATTCAGTACTTC.